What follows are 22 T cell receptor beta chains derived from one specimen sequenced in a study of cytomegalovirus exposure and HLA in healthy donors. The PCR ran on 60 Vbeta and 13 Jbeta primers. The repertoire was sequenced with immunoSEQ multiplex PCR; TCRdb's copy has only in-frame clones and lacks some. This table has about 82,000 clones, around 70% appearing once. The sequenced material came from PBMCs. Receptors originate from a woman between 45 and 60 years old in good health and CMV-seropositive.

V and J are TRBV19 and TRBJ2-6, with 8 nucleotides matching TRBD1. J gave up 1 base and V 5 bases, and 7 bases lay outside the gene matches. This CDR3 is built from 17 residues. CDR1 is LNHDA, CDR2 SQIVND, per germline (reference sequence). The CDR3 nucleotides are TGTGCCAGTAGTTCCTGGACAGGGAGGTCTGGGGCCAACGTCCTGACTTTC. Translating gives CASSSWTGRSGANVLTF.

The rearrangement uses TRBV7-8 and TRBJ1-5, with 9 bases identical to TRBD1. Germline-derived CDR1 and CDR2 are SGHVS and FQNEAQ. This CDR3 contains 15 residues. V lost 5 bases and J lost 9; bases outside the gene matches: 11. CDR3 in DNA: TGTGCCAGCAGCCCCCGGGACAGGGTTGCAATGCCCCAGCATTTT. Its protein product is CASSPRDRVAMPQHF.

CDR3 loop: CASSSEPGDGGYTF. The CDR3 DNA reads as TGCGCCAGCAGCTCCGAGCCAGGGGATGGTGGCTACACCTTC. The chain carries TRBV5-1 and TRBJ1-2, with D perhaps TRBD1 (6 bases). Germline CDR1 reads SGHRS; CDR2 reads YFSETQ. The CDR3 sequence is 14 residues long. Trimming cost V 3 bases and J 7 bases, with 16 bases left between them.

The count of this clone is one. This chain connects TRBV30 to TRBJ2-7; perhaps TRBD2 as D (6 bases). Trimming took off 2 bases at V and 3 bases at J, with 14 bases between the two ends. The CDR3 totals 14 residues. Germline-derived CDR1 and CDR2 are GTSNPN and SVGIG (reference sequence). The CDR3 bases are TGTGCCTGGAGTCCAGAGTCGGGAGTCTACGAGCAGTACTTC. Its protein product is CAWSPESGVYEQYF.

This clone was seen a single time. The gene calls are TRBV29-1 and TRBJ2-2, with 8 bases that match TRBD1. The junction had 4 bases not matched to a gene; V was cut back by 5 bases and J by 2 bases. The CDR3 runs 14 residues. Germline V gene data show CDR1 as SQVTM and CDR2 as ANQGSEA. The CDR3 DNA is TGCAGCGTTCGGCAGGGGGCTAACACCGGGGAGCTGTTTTTT. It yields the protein CSVRQGANTGELFF.

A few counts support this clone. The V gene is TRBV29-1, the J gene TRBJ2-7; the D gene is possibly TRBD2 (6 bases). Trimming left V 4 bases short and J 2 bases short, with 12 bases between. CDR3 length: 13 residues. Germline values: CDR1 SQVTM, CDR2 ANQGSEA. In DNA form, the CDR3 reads TGCAGCGTTGGGACGGGGGAGCCCTACGAGCAGTACTTC. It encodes CSVGTGEPYEQYF.

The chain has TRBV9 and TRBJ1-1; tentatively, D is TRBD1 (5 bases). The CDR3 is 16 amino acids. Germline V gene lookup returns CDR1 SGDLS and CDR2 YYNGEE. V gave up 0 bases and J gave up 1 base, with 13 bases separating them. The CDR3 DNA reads TGTGCCAGCAGCGTAGCGCAGGGTGGCTGGAACACTGAAGCTTTCTTT. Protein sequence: CASSVAQGGWNTEAFF.

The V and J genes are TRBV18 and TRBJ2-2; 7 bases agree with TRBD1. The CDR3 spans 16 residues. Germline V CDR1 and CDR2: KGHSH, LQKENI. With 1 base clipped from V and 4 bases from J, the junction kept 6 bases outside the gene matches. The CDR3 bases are TGTGCCAGCTCACCACAGGACAGGATCTCCACCGGGGAGCTGTTTTTT. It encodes CASSPQDRISTGELFF.

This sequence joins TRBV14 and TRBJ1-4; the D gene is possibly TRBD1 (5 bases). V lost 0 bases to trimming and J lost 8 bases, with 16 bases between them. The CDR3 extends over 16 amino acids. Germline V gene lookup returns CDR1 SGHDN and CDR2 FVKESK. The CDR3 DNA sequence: TGTGCCAGCAGCCAAGAGACGGGGGGTTTGGGAGAAAAACTGTTTTTT. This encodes CASSQETGGLGEKLFF. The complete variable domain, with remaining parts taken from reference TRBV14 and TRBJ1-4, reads EAGVTQFPSHSVIEKGQTVTLRCDPISGHDNLYWYRRVMGKEIKFLLHFVKESKQDESGMPNNRFLAERTGGTYSTLKVQPAELEDSGVYFCASSQETGGLGEKLFFGSGTQLSVL.

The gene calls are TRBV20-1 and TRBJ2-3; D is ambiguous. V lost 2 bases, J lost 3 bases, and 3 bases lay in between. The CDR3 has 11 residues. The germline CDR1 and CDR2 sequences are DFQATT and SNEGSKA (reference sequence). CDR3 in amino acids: CSARYTDTQYF. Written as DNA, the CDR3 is TGCAGTGCTAGATATACAGATACGCAGTATTTT.

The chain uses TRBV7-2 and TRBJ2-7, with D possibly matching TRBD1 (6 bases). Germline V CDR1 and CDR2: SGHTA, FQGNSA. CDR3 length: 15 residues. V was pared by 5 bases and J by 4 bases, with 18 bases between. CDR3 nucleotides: TGTGCCAGCAGCCCAGGGGTGGGAGAAGGGTACGAGCAGTACTTC. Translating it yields CASSPGVGEGYEQYF.

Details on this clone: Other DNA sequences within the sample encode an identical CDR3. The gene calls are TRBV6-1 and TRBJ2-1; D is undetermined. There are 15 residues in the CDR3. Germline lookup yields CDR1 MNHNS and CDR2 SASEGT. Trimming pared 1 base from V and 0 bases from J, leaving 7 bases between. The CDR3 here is CASSEDSNSYNEQFF. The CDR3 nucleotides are TGTGCCAGCAGTGAAGACAGTAACTCCTACAATGAGCAGTTCTTC.

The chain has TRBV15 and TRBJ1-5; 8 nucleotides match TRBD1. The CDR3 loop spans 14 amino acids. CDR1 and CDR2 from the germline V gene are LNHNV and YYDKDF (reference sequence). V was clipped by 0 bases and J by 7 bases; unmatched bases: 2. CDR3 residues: CATSREQGGQPQHF. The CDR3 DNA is TGTGCCACCAGCAGAGAACAGGGGGGACAGCCCCAGCATTTT.

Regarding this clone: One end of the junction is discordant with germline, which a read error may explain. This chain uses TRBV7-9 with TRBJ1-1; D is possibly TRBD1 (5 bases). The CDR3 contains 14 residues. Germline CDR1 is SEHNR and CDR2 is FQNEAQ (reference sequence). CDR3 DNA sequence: TGTTCCAGCAGCTTCGGGGGAGCGAGCACTGAAGCTTTCTTT. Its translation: CSSSFGGASTEAFF. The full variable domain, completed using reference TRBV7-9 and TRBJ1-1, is DTGVSQNPRHKITKRGQNVTFRCDPISEHNRLYWYRQTLGQGPEFLTYFQNEAQLEKSRLLSDRFSAERPKGSFSTLEIQRTEQGDSAMYLCSSSFGGASTEAFFGQGTRLTVV.

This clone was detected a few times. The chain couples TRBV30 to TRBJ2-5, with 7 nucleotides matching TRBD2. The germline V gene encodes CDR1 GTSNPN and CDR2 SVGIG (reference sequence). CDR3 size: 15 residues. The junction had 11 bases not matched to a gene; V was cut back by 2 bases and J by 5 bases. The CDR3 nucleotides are TGTGCCTGGAGTCAGAGCGGGATGGCGGGGGAGACCCAGTACTTC. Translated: CAWSQSGMAGETQYF.

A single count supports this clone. CDR3 residues: CASSLNLGQRGGEQYF. The CDR3 DNA is TGTGCCAGCAGCTTAAACCTGGGACAGAGAGGTGGTGAGCAGTACTTC. The chain has TRBV5-8 and TRBJ2-7, with 7 positions matching TRBD1. Trimming cost V 2 bases and J 7 bases; bases outside gene matches: 15. Germline CDR1 reads SGHTS; CDR2 reads YDEGEE. The CDR3 runs to 16 residues.

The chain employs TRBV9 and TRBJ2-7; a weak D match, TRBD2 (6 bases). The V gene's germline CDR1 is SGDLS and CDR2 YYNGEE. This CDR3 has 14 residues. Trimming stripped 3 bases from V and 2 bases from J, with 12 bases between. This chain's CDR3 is CASSGGGAAYEQYF. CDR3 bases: TGTGCCAGCAGCGGAGGCGGGGCGGCCTACGAGCAGTACTTC. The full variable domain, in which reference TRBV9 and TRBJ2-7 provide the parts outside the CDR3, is DSGVTQTPKHLITATGQRVTLRCSPRSGDLSVYWYQQSLDQGLQFLIQYYNGEERAKGNILERFSAQQFPDLHSELNLSSLELGDSALYFCASSGGGAAYEQYFGPGTRLTVT.

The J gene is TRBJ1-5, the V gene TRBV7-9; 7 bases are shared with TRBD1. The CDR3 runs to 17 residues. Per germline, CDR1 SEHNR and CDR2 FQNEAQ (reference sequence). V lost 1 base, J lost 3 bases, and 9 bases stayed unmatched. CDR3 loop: CASSLGLGTAINQPQHF. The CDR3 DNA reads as TGTGCCAGCAGCTTAGGATTAGGGACAGCTATCAATCAGCCCCAGCATTTT.

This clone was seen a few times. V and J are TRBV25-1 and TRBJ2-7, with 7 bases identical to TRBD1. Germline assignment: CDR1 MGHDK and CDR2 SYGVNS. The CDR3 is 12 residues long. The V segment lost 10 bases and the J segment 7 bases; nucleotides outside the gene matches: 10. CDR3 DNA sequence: TGTGCCACTCGACAGGGAATGTGGGAGCAGTACTTC. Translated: CATRQGMWEQYF.

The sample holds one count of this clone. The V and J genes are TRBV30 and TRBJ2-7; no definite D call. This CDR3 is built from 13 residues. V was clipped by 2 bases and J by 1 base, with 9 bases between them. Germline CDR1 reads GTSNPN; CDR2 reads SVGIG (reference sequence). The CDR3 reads CAWSLGTSYEQYF. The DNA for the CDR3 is TGTGCCTGGAGTCTAGGAACTTCCTACGAGCAGTACTTC.

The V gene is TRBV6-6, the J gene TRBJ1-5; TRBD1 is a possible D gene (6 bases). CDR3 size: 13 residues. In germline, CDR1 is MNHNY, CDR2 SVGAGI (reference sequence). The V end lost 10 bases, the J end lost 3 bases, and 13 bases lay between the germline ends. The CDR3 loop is CATQTGYNQPQHF. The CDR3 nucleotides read TGTGCCACACAAACAGGGTACAATCAGCCCCAGCATTTT.

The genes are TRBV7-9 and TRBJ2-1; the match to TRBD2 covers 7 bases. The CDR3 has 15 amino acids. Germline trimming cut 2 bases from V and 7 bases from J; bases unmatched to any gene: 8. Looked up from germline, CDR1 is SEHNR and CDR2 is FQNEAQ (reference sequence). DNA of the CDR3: TGTGCCAGCAGCTTAAATCGGCATAGCGGGAATGAGCAGTTCTTC. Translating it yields CASSLNRHSGNEQFF.